The text below deals with one T cell receptor beta chain. What this receptor recognizes is not known. Per-base qualities were not stored, and no clone one base away is much larger. The CDR3 runs 13 amino acids, cysteine and phenylalanine included. The CDR3 DNA has 39 bases and is translated from base 1. The germline V gene gives CDR1 as SGHVS and CDR2 as FQNEAQ. V loses 4 bases, J loses 0 bases, and the germline ends lie 6 bases apart. Preparation of the library involved the immunoSEQ multiplex PCR assay. Imported from immuneACCESS, the table was reduced by TCRdb to in-frame sequences with V and J called. These copies leave out some clones; in studies compared against another copy, an unresolved V gene accounts for under half, and the cause of the remainder is not known. The sample profile shows tens of thousands of clones; 94% of them were found once. Together, the top ten hold under 0.3% of the sample.

This specimen comes from a study of technical replicates of blood from a few donors (dated by TCRdb to about 2017). Sequencing used T cells isolated from PBMCs. The chain was built from TRBV7-8 and TRBJ1-2, with no D gene named confidently. The sequence came from a human donor in good health. CDR3 protein: CASSSVSNYGYTF. The DNA reads as follows: TGTGCCAGCAGCTCCGTTTCTAACTATGGCTACACCTTC.